The entry that follows covers one T cell receptor beta chain sequence. The sample contains more than one DNA sequence encoding this CDR3. These data are taken from a study of shared clonotypes between healthy human individuals. Trimming cost V 5 bases and J 1 base; bases outside gene matches: 4. The CDR3 runs to 15 residues. Germline V gene sequence: CDR1 SGHRS, CDR2 YFSETQ. Researchers divided each subset's genomic DNA evenly across several immunoSEQ plates. The table came from immunoSEQ multiplex PCR; TCRdb's copy has only in-frame clones and leaves some out. The sample has around 1.5 million clones, 95% to 99% seen once. Investigators divided CD4+ cells into CD45RA+ naive and CD45RA-negative memory subsets.

Sample: naive CD4+ T cells sorted from blood. Subset specified: CD45RA+ positively selected. This TCR was sampled from a man aged 30-40 years in good health. The V gene is TRBV5-1, the J gene TRBJ2-1; 9 nucleotides agree with TRBD2. The CDR3 here is CASSPTSGSYNEQFF. DNA for the CDR3: TGCGCCAGCAGTCCGACTAGCGGTTCCTACAATGAGCAGTTCTTC.